These T cell receptor beta chains were read from a single sample in a study of blood T cell repertoires in COVID-19. Data came from immunoSEQ multiplex PCR; TCRdb stores just in-frame clones and leaves some out. The data hold approximately 340,000 clones, with 87% observed a single time. Sequencing was done on a sample of peripheral blood. Receptors were obtained from a man aged 25 to 45 with COVID-19, enrolled during active disease. The CDR3 runs from the conserved cysteine through the conserved F or W. A D gene is named only where the DNA matches it firmly. Part of the rows lack a size; the others show once, few, many or a class for expanded clones.

>TRBJ1-1|TRBV19|NA|once
CASTFGSGRAFF
TGTGCCAGTACCTTTGGTTCGGGTAGGGCTTTCTTT
>TRBJ2-2|TRBV19|NA|NA
CASSITVNTGELFF
TGTGCCAGTAGTATAACGGTGAACACCGGGGAGCTGTTTTTT
>TRBJ1-1|TRBV3-1/TRBV3-2|TRBD1|NA
CASSHLRQGGRAFF
TGTGCCAGCAGCCATCTCCGACAGGGAGGTCGAGCTTTCTTT
>TRBJ2-6|TRBV18|NA|once
CASSPQGAGANVLTF
TGTGCCAGCTCACCTCAGGGTGCTGGGGCCAACGTCCTGACTTTC
>TRBJ1-1|TRBV28|TRBD1|NA
CASSWDRDRDTEAFF
TGTGCCAGCAGCTGGGACCGGGACAGGGACACTGAAGCTTTCTTT
>TRBJ2-3|TRBV6-2/TRBV6-3|NA|NA
CASSYGHTLPDTQYF
TGTGCCAGCAGTTACGGACACACCCTTCCAGATACGCAGTATTTT
>TRBJ2-3|TRBV5-4|TRBD2|NA
CASSLVLGTSGGSTDTQYF
TGTGCCAGCAGCTTGGTGCTCGGGACTAGCGGGGGGAGCACAGATACGCAGTATTTT
>TRBJ1-3|TRBV5-8|NA|NA
CASSTSYNLGNTIYF
TGTGCCAGCAGCACCTCATACAATCTCGGAAACACCATATATTTT
>TRBJ2-7|TRBV4-3|NA|NA
CASSQDLGVGEQYF
TGCGCCAGCAGCCAAGATTTAGGGGTTGGCGAGCAGTACTTC
>TRBJ2-2|TRBV5-4|NA|NA
CASSLLNTGELFF
TGTGCCAGCAGCCTTCTGAACACCGGGGAGCTGTTTTTT
>TRBJ1-2|TRBV28|NA|NA
CASRSAGGRYGYTF
TGTGCCAGCAGGTCGGCCGGAGGGCGGTATGGCTACACCTTC
>TRBJ2-5|TRBV7-2|TRBD1|NA
CASSADRGWSQYF
TGTGCCAGCAGCGCGGACAGGGGTTGGTCCCAGTACTTC
>TRBJ2-3|TRBV5-1|TRBD2|NA
CASSLGLAGGRGTDTQYF
TGCGCCAGCAGCTTGGGGCTAGCGGGGGGGCGAGGCACAGATACGCAGTATTTT
>TRBJ2-5|TRBV7-6|TRBD2|NA
CASSLFSGSQETQYF
TGTGCCAGCAGCTTGTTTAGCGGGAGCCAAGAGACCCAGTACTTC
>TRBJ2-1|TRBV5-6|TRBD1|NA
CASSLGGQVNNEQFF
TGTGCCAGCAGCTTGGGGGGACAGGTGAACAATGAGCAGTTCTTC
>TRBJ2-7|TRBV5-5|TRBD1|NA
CASSPHGQGLGGYEQYF
TGTGCCAGCAGCCCGCACGGACAGGGCCTAGGGGGGTACGAGCAGTACTTC
>TRBJ1-2|TRBV28|TRBD1|NA
CASRLPGQAGGYGYTF
TGTGCCAGCAGGCTCCCGGGACAGGCAGGCGGCTATGGCTACACCTTC
>TRBJ2-1|TRBV18|TRBD2|NA
CASSLTRAGADNEQFF
TGTGCCAGCTCACTCACCCGGGCGGGAGCCGACAATGAGCAGTTCTTC
>TRBJ2-6|TRBV5-1|NA|NA
CASSLDDSLSGANVLTF
TGCGCCAGCAGCTTGGACGACAGCCTCTCTGGGGCCAACGTCCTGACTTTC
>TRBJ2-7|TRBV27|TRBD1|NA
CASTRDRGQEQYF
TGTGCCAGCACCCGGGACAGGGGGCAAGAGCAGTACTTC